Reported below is one TCR beta chain. The antigen remains unidentified. These data are taken from a study of CXCR3-negative and CXCR3-positive naive CD8 T cells. Broader study findings: When CXCR3-positive naive cells were set against CXCR3-negative naive cells, the former had more hydrophobic TRB CDR3s.

The libraries of TRB cDNA were prepared using 5' RACE with UMI labels. TCRdb re-analyzed the 5' RACE reads; it lists each CDR3 protein once, without DNA. The sample table sets out fewer than 55,000 distinct CDR3 sequences. The CDR3 is 14 residues long. Per the germline V gene, CDR1 is LNHNV and CDR2 is YYDKDF (reference sequence). The sequencing sample was made of naive CXCR3- CD8+ T cells from blood. Subset in this sample: CD45RO-CCR7+CD27+CD95- naive CD8+ T cells lacking CXCR3 (TNR3-). V is TRBV15 and J is TRBJ1-2; TCRdb's D call, TRBD1, is unchecked because there is no DNA. The clonotype originates from a human donor in good health. Some clones in this sample may be carry-over from other donors' samples. The CDR3 region is CATSRDRRRGGYTF.